This is a list of T cell receptor beta chains from one sample in a study of shared clonotypes between healthy human individuals. TCRdb's copy holds only in-frame clones and misses some; the assay was immunoSEQ multiplex PCR. This table holds about 450,000 clones, 79% found once. Sequencing was carried out using PBMCs. The receptors shown here come from a woman aged 40 to 55 in good health. Some clones in this sample may be carry-over from other donors' samples. Each CDR3 is given with its conserved first and last residue. D genes are given only for firm matches. Clone size, where shown, is once, few, many, or a class for clones that have expanded.

d_call,clone_size,v_call,j_call,cdr3_aa,cdr3_nt
NA,once,TRBV5-1,TRBJ1-2,CASSLYAGDYGYTF,TGCGCCAGCAGCTTGTATGCAGGGGACTATGGCTACACCTTC
TRBD2,NA,TRBV5-6,TRBJ2-2,CASRSSGRETSGGELFF,TGTGCCAGCAGATCCTCGGGGAGGGAGACCTCAGGGGGGGAGCTGTTTTTT
NA,few,TRBV7-9,TRBJ2-7,CASSADRYEQYF,TGTGCCAGCAGCGCCGACAGGTACGAGCAGTACTTC
TRBD1,NA,TRBV2,TRBJ1-1,CASRGTGGVRDTEAFF,TGTGCCAGCAGGGGAACAGGGGGCGTCCGGGACACTGAAGCTTTCTTT
NA,NA,TRBV7-9,TRBJ2-7,CASSSGQQYF,TGTGCCAGCAGCTCGGGCCAGCAGTACTTC
NA,few,TRBV4-1,TRBJ1-5,CASSQWVGNQPQHF,TGCGCCAGCAGCCAATGGGTAGGGAATCAGCCCCAGCATTTT
NA,NA,TRBV5-1,TRBJ2-3,CASSLGGPGQQNTQYF,TGCGCCAGCAGCCTCGGGGGGCCGGGACAACAAAATACGCAGTATTTT
NA,NA,TRBV19,TRBJ2-7,CASSIGRGPYEQYF,TGTGCCAGTAGTATTGGGCGCGGACCGTACGAGCAGTACTTC
NA,NA,TRBV9,TRBJ2-2,CASSPPANTGELFF,TGTGCCAGCAGCCCTCCCGCGAACACCGGGGAGCTGTTTTTT
TRBD2,NA,TRBV7-9,TRBJ2-7,CASSSRVSSGSEEQYF,TGTGCCAGCAGCTCCCGGGTGAGTAGCGGGAGTGAAGAGCAGTACTTC
TRBD2,once,TRBV7-2,TRBJ2-7,CASSYGLAGNYEQYF,TGTGCCAGCAGCTACGGACTAGCGGGAAACTACGAGCAGTACTTC
NA,NA,TRBV7-2,TRBJ2-3,CASSRNGGTSTDTQYF,TGTGCCAGCAGCCGAAACGGCGGGACGAGCACAGATACGCAGTATTTT
NA,many,TRBV14,TRBJ2-5,CASSQDRGFLETQYF,TGTGCCAGCAGCCAAGATCGGGGGTTTTTGGAGACCCAGTACTTC
NA,NA,TRBV4-2,TRBJ1-6,CASSQDRLGPLHF,TGTGCCAGCAGCCAAGATCGCTTGGGGCCCCTCCACTTT
NA,many,TRBV30,TRBJ2-3,CAWSVRETDTQYF,TGTGCCTGGAGTGTACGGGAGACAGATACGCAGTATTTT
TRBD1,NA,TRBV7-3,TRBJ2-2,CASSSRTGRNTGELFF,TGTGCCAGCAGCTCCCGGACAGGGAGGAACACCGGGGAGCTGTTTTTT
NA,NA,TRBV28,TRBJ1-4,CASRSGFPSLNEKLFF,TGTGCCAGCAGGTCAGGGTTTCCGAGCCTTAATGAAAAACTGTTTTTT
NA,NA,TRBV29-1,TRBJ2-5,CSVEDGLVEETQYF,TGCAGCGTTGAAGACGGTCTGGTAGAGGAGACCCAGTACTTC
TRBD1,few,TRBV4-1,TRBJ2-2,CASSHRFPGQGNTGELFF,TGCGCCAGCAGCCATCGATTTCCGGGACAGGGGAACACCGGGGAGCTGTTTTTT
NA,NA,TRBV14,TRBJ1-1,CASSLEGRAFF,TGTGCCAGCAGCCTGGAAGGAAGGGCTTTCTTT
NA,NA,TRBV28,TRBJ2-5,CASSPPGVETQYF,TGTGCCAGCAGTCCCCCGGGGGTAGAGACCCAGTACTTC
TRBD2,once,TRBV19,TRBJ2-5,CASSIASAGAETQYF,TGTGCCAGTAGTATAGCTTCAGCGGGAGCAGAGACCCAGTACTTC
TRBD1,NA,TRBV18,TRBJ1-4,CASSPRGHSEKLFF,TGTGCCAGCTCACCGAGGGGGCACAGTGAAAAACTGTTTTTT
NA,NA,TRBV27,TRBJ2-3,CASRDGGDTQYF,TGTGCCAGCAGGGATGGGGGTGATACGCAGTATTTT
NA,NA,TRBV29-1,TRBJ1-1,CSVEDQGRGEAFF,TGCAGCGTTGAAGATCAAGGTCGAGGGGAAGCTTTCTTT
NA,NA,TRBV30,TRBJ1-1,CAWKRGSAEAFF,TGTGCCTGGAAGCGGGGGTCCGCTGAAGCTTTCTTT
TRBD2,NA,TRBV28,TRBJ2-3,CASSLFEAGDGTDTQYF,TGTGCCAGCAGTTTATTCGAAGCGGGAGACGGCACAGATACGCAGTATTTT
NA,NA,TRBV2,TRBJ2-7,CASSEPGTPMEQYF,TGTGCCAGCAGTGAACCCGGGACCCCTATGGAGCAGTACTTC
TRBD1,NA,TRBV4-3,TRBJ1-2,CASSQDRGGRGYTF,TGCGCCAGCAGCCAGGACAGGGGGGGAAGGGGCTACACCTTC
NA,NA,TRBV5-1,TRBJ2-7,CASSGGTATEQYF,TGCGCCAGCAGCGGGGGGACAGCTACTGAGCAGTACTTC
NA,NA,TRBV5-6,TRBJ2-5,CASSLGGGGEGEQYF,TGTGCCAGCAGCTTGGGAGGTGGGGGAGAGGGAGAGCAGTACTTC
NA,NA,TRBV5-1,TRBJ2-1,CASSLRNNYNEQFF,TGCGCCAGCAGCTTGCGGAACAATTACAATGAGCAGTTCTTC
NA,NA,TRBV30,TRBJ1-3,CACTRVPSQFVSGNTIYF,TGTGCCTGCACACGGGTTCCAAGTCAGTTCGTCTCTGGAAACACCATATATTTT
NA,NA,TRBV7-2,TRBJ2-7,CASSLKSTYEQYF,TGTGCCAGCAGCTTAAAATCCACCTACGAGCAGTACTTC
NA,few,TRBV7-2,TRBJ2-5,CASSLGPNQETQYF,TGTGCCAGCAGCTTAGGGCCAAACCAAGAGACCCAGTACTTC
NA,few,TRBV7-3,TRBJ2-3,CASSPQPSTDTQYF,TGTGCCAGCAGCCCCCAGCCTAGCACAGATACGCAGTATTTT
NA,NA,TRBV7-9,TRBJ2-7,CASSATGLHEQYF,TGTGCCAGCAGCGCCACAGGACTGCACGAGCAGTACTTC
NA,NA,TRBV7-2,TRBJ1-1,CASSLAENTEAFF,TGTGCCAGCAGCTTGGCCGAAAACACTGAAGCTTTCTTT
TRBD1,NA,TRBV5-1,TRBJ2-1,CASSPGQADLNEQFF,TGCGCCAGCAGCCCCGGACAGGCGGACCTCAATGAGCAGTTCTTC
NA,NA,TRBV6-5,TRBJ2-6,CASREAGANVLTF,TGTGCCAGCAGGGAGGCTGGGGCCAACGTCCTGACTTTC
NA,NA,TRBV15,TRBJ2-1,CATSGTGNEQFF,TGTGCCACCAGCGGGACCGGCAATGAGCAGTTCTTC
NA,few,TRBV5-1,TRBJ2-5,CASSSQGWGQYF,TGCGCCAGCAGTTCACAGGGATGGGGGCAGTACTTC
NA,NA,TRBV5-4,TRBJ1-2,CASSSEYDRTADRANYGYTF,TGTGCCAGCAGCTCGGAATACGATAGGACAGCGGACCGAGCTAACTATGGCTACACCTTC
NA,NA,TRBV6-6,TRBJ2-1,CASSLPSWGSYNEQFF,TGTGCCAGCAGCCTTCCGAGTTGGGGCTCCTACAATGAGCAGTTCTTC
TRBD1,NA,TRBV7-9,TRBJ2-1,CASRSRDRGVNEQFF,TGTGCCAGCAGGTCTCGGGACAGGGGGGTCAATGAGCAGTTCTTC
NA,once,TRBV7-2,TRBJ1-2,CASSKDRTHTF,TGTGCCAGCAGCAAGGACAGAACCCACACCTTC
TRBD1,NA,TRBV30,TRBJ2-1,CAWSWTGGFRNEQFF,TGTGCCTGGAGCTGGACAGGGGGGTTTAGAAATGAGCAGTTCTTC
NA,NA,TRBV7-9,TRBJ1-2,CASSPQVREGYTF,TGTGCCAGCAGCCCCCAAGTCAGGGAGGGCTACACCTTC
NA,NA,TRBV7-8,TRBJ2-5,CASSFRGLETETQYF,TGTGCCAGCAGCTTCCGAGGTCTGGAAACGGAGACCCAGTACTTC
NA,NA,TRBV10-2,TRBJ1-1,CASTIAEANTEAFF,TGCGCCAGCACCATAGCGGAGGCTAACACTGAAGCTTTCTTT
NA,NA,TRBV27,TRBJ1-2,CASSLSSLTVSYGYTF,TGTGCCAGCAGTTTATCGTCCCTGACAGTAAGCTATGGCTACACCTTC
NA,few,TRBV21-1,TRBJ2-5,CASSKAGQQETQYF,TGTGCCAGCAGCAAAGCGGGACAGCAAGAGACCCAGTACTTC
NA,once,TRBV7-9,TRBJ1-1,CASSTQQNTEAFF,TGTGCCAGCAGCACACAACAGAACACTGAAGCTTTCTTT
NA,once,TRBV30,TRBJ1-1,CAWSVVSREGEAFF,TGTGCCTGGAGTGTAGTTTCCAGGGAGGGGGAAGCTTTCTTT
NA,NA,TRBV6-5,TRBJ1-4,CASSYSGGGEKLFF,TGTGCCAGCAGTTACTCGGGCGGAGGGGAAAAACTGTTTTTT
TRBD1,once,TRBV6-5,TRBJ2-1,CASSRGQHNEQFF,TGTGCCAGCAGCAGGGGACAGCACAATGAGCAGTTCTTC
NA,NA,TRBV6-5,TRBJ2-3,CASSYPRQVADTQYF,TGTGCCAGCAGTTACCCTAGACAGGTCGCAGATACGCAGTATTTT
NA,NA,TRBV4-2,TRBJ1-3,CASSHTVSSGNTIYF,TGTGCCAGCAGCCATACAGTCAGCTCTGGAAACACCATATATTTT
TRBD1,NA,TRBV5-1,TRBJ1-4,CASSSGQGADEKLFF,TGCGCCAGCAGCTCAGGACAGGGGGCGGATGAAAAACTGTTTTTT